Sequencing of this T cell receptor (beta chain) was carried out in a study of blood T cell repertoires in COVID-19 (dated by TCRdb to about 2020). With respect to the entire study: The collaborator samples originated in the United States, Italy and Spain and spanned the acute and convalescent phases of COVID-19. The repertoires were released in a freely available public database intended as a resource for research on the immune response to SARS-CoV-2. Nearly every sample came with metadata listing a de-identified subject ID, COVID-19 status, age in years and sex. Subjects who had been exposed to COVID-19, were actively infected with it, or had recovered from it provided the deeply sampled blood TCRbeta repertoires that made up the dataset. Where available, HLA class I and class II types were obtained from metadata supplied by the sample provider rather than from assay-based typing. The samples were drawn from two sources: the first 160 participants of the ongoing ImmuneRACE study, and 1,200 or so subjects contributed by 6 global collaborators. The prospective study material was composed of cDNA or gDNA derived from T cells, B-cell-depleted T cells, or PBMCs. Broader findings and caveats from the paper: The amount of clinical and demographic metadata varied by source and participant and was provided uncurated.

A note on this clone: Its cognate antigen has yet to be identified. One junction end does not reproduce the germline sequence, and a read error may be involved.

One collaborating source in Seattle enrolled patients during active infection and followed them longitudinally through the course of disease. Each collaborating institution followed its own protocols to collect whole blood in K2EDTA tubes. Collaborator samples were shipped for TCRbeta analysis as frozen whole blood, isolated PBMCs, or DNA extracted from either sample type. The immunoSEQ Assay, a bias-controlled multiplex PCR, was used to amplify TCRbeta CDR3 regions from genomic DNA. On the study's bioinformatics: The number of nucleated cells in each sample was estimated from the amplification of reference gene primers within the assay. To quantify the absolute abundance of each unique TCRbeta CDR3 rearrangement, sequence reads were collapsed and filtered. Productive Simpson clonality was computed per sample as the square root of Simpson's diversity index over productive rearrangements. TCRdb provides this immuneACCESS table in a form limited to in-frame rearrangements. Some clones are lacking; in checked studies, under half of them reflect an unresolved V gene, and why the rest are absent is not known. The V and J calls and clone size are taken from that table; D and trimming were inferred from the DNA. The sample profile shows 210,000 or so clones; about 87% of them were found once. The ten largest account for roughly 2.7% of the sample.

The sequence was obtained from a man aged 25-45 years with COVID-19, enrolled during active disease. Sequenced: peripheral blood.

The CDR3 protein sequence reads: CASSPQAAVQQGTQYF. The nucleotides are TGTGCCAGCAGCCCGCAGGCAGCGGTACAGCAAGGGACCCAGTACTTC. This receptor chain uses TRBV5-5 and TRBJ2-5; the D gene is perhaps TRBD2, from 5 matching bases. From cysteine to phenylalanine, the CDR3 is 16 amino acids long. The entry retains the CDR3 DNA only, 48 bases that are in frame from base 1. The germline V gene encodes CDR1 SGHKS and CDR2 YYEKEE (reference sequence).